These 25 T cell receptor beta chains were sequenced from one sample in a study of T cells in Graves' hyperthyroidism and ophthalmopathy. What was amplified from RNA transcripts were TCR beta CDR3 regions. The study used the HTBI primer set for a first-round RT-PCR of the TCR CDR3. TCRdb reprocessed the multiplex PCR reads via MiXCR and lists one record per CDR3 protein. In the table there are roughly 500,000 distinct CDR3 sequences, around 15% of which are singletons. Sequencing was done on a sample of blood. Receptor source: a young woman with Graves' ophthalmopathy.

V and J are TRBV5-1 and TRBJ2-7; D is unresolved. This CDR3 region has 14 residues. CDR1 and CDR2 from the germline V gene are SGHRS and YFSETQ. Trimming cost V 0 bases and J 3 bases, with 10 bases left between them. Here the CDR3 reads CASSLVGRVYEQYF. As DNA, the CDR3 is TGCGCCAGCAGCTTGGTTGGGCGAGTCTACGAGCAGTACTTC. Together with reference TRBV5-1 and TRBJ2-7, the CDR3 gives the full variable domain: KAGVTQTPRYLIKTRGQQVTLSCSPISGHRSVSWYQQTPGQGLQFLFEYFSETQRNKGNFPGRFSGRQFSNSRSEMNVSTLELGDSALYLCASSLVGRVYEQYFGPGTRLTVT.

The V and J genes are TRBV5-4 and TRBJ2-7, with 9 nucleotides matching TRBD2. Trimming took 0 bases from V and 7 from J; bases not matched to a gene: 5. Germline V gene data show CDR1 as SGHNT and CDR2 as YYREEE (reference sequence). CDR3 length: 14 residues. Here the CDR3 DNA reads TGTGCCAGCAGCTTGGTTAGCGGGAGAGGAGAGCAGTACTTC. The encoded protein is CASSLVSGRGEQYF.

This clonotype was seen many times. This chain joins TRBV7-8 and TRBJ2-3; TRBD2 matches 11 bases. Unmatched junction bases numbered 9, after V lost 9 bases and J lost 4 bases. The CDR3 is 15 residues long. Germline V gene lookup returns CDR1 SGHVS and CDR2 FQNEAQ. CDR3 sequence reads: CASSKLAGAADTQYF. CDR3 nucleotides: TGTGCCAGTTCAAAACTAGCGGGAGCGGCAGATACGCAGTATTTT.

Of note for this clonotype: This may be a read error: a much more frequent sequence differs by one nucleotide. The chain is built from TRBV2 and TRBJ1-5; TRBD1 agrees at 8 bases. CDR1 and CDR2 (germline): SNHLY, FYNNEI. The CDR3 length is 13 residues. After removal of 8 bases from V and 4 bases from J, the junction contained 4 bases not matched to a gene. CDR3 sequence: CASDDRGNQPQHF. As DNA, the CDR3 is TGTGCCAGCGACGACAGGGGAAATCAGCCCCAGCATTTT.

This clonotype has at least ten counts. The gene calls are TRBV10-3 and TRBJ1-2, with 9 bases that match TRBD1. CDR3 size: 15 residues. The J segment lost 0 bases and the V segment lost 10 bases, leaving 9 bases of the junction unmatched. From germline, CDR1 is ENHRY and CDR2 SYGVKD. In nucleotides, the CDR3 is TGTGCCAGCACTAACACAGGGGGCTCTAACTATGGCTACACCTTC. Translation gives CASTNTGGSNYGYTF.

This clonotype showed up many times. The rearrangement links TRBV12-3 or TRBV12-4 to TRBJ1-5, with a tentative D call TRBD1 (6 bases). The V end lost 6 bases, the J end lost 5 bases, and 14 bases lay between the germline ends. This CDR3 comprises 14 residues. CDR3 DNA: TGTGCCAGCAGCCCACAGGGAGTGTATCAGCCCCAGCATTTT. This sequence encodes CASSPQGVYQPQHF.

The gene calls are TRBV6-1 and TRBJ1-1; D ambiguous. Trimming cost V 2 bases and J 7 bases, with 8 bases left between them. CDR3 size: 12 residues. CDR1 is MNHNS, CDR2 SASEGT, per germline. The CDR3 DNA reads as TGTGCCAGCAGTGAAAAGGGCCTTGAAGCTTTCTTT. Protein product: CASSEKGLEAFF.

The chain is built from TRBV27 and TRBJ1-1, with D possibly matching TRBD1 (6 bases). Germline V gene data show CDR1 as MNHEY and CDR2 as SMNVEV (reference sequence). V lost 3 bases and J lost 4, with 15 bases in between. This CDR3 has 15 residues. CDR3 coding DNA: TGTGCCAGCAGTTTCACAGGGTCCTTGCTCACTGAAGCTTTCTTT. Residues: CASSFTGSLLTEAFF.

This clonotype was observed at least ten times. The V and J genes are TRBV2 and TRBJ2-7, with 9 bases that match TRBD1. Germline V gene sequence: CDR1 SNHLY, CDR2 FYNNEI. The CDR3 is 14 amino acids. The J segment lost 9 bases and the V segment lost 6 bases, leaving 12 bases of the junction unmatched. The DNA for the CDR3 is TGTGCCAGCAGGGGAGGACAGGGGCCCCAGGGGCAGTACTTC. This codes for CASRGGQGPQGQYF.

This clonotype was counted ten times or more. The chain is built from TRBV12-3 or TRBV12-4 and TRBJ1-6, with D hard to call. The CDR3 extends over 14 amino acids. Deletions cut 3 bases from V and 6 bases from J, with 9 bases between. CDR3 loop: CASSLGSGNSPLHF. CDR3 DNA: TGTGCCAGCAGTTTGGGGAGCGGTAATTCACCCCTCCACTTT.

This clonotype was counted between two and nine times. The V call is TRBV19, the J call TRBJ2-1; 8 bases agree with TRBD2. V lost 2 bases and J lost 1; bases outside the gene matches: 25. Germline lookup yields CDR1 LNHDA and CDR2 SQIVND (reference sequence). The CDR3 length is 23 residues. CDR3 bases: TGTGCCAGTAGTATAAGTCCCTTGCTAGCGGGCTCTACCCCTAGTAGGTCCTACAATGAGCAGTTCTTC. Protein: CASSISPLLAGSTPSRSYNEQFF.

This clonotype was recorded many times. The chain links TRBV4-1 to TRBJ2-2, with D possibly TRBD2 on 6 matching bases. Germline CDR1 reads MGHRA; CDR2 reads YSYEKL. The length of the CDR3 is 15 residues. V lost 4 bases and J lost 4, with 13 bases in between. The CDR3 DNA sequence: TGCGCCAGCAGCCGGGGACGGGGGAGCACCGGGGAGCTGTTTTTT. Translation gives CASSRGRGSTGELFF.

This clonotype was picked up many times. The chain employs TRBV12-3 or TRBV12-4 and TRBJ2-7; TRBD1 matches at 9 bases. V shed 3 bases and J 7 bases; nucleotides not matched to a gene: 7. The CDR3 covers 14 residues. The CDR3 protein is CASSFGTGPSEQYF. The CDR3 region has the DNA TGTGCCAGCAGTTTCGGGACAGGGCCTTCGGAGCAGTACTTC.

This clonotype was detected many times. The CDR3: CASWDRVNYGYTF. The CDR3 region has the DNA TGTGCCAGTTGGGACAGGGTGAACTATGGCTACACCTTC. The chain carries TRBV28 and TRBJ1-2; 9 bases agree with TRBD1. Germline CDR1 and CDR2: MDHEN and SYDVKM. This CDR3 is 13 amino acids long. V shed 9 bases, J shed 2 bases, and the junction held 4 bases outside the gene matches.

This rearrangement joins TRBV5-6 to TRBJ1-2; perhaps TRBD1 as D (5 bases). Germline V gene lookup returns CDR1 SGHDT and CDR2 YYEEEE. CDR3 length: 15 residues. V shed 4 bases and J shed 6 bases, with 19 bases lying between them. CDR3 nucleotide sequence: TGTGCCAGCAGCCGGTGGGGGGGGTCGGCCGATGGCTACACCTTC. It codes for CASSRWGGSADGYTF.

This chain uses TRBV9 with TRBJ2-2; TRBD2 might be the D (5 bases). V lost 0 bases and J 4 bases, leaving 10 bases between the germline ends. The CDR3 loop spans 15 amino acids. Looked up from germline, CDR1 is SGDLS and CDR2 is YYNGEE. In DNA form, the CDR3 reads TGTGCCAGCAGCGTAGGAGCGGATCCCACCGGGGAGCTGTTTTTT. This sequence encodes CASSVGADPTGELFF.

This clonotype was seen repeatedly, ten times or more. The chain combines TRBV2 with TRBJ2-7; the D gene is possibly TRBD1 (5 bases). V lost 6 bases and J lost 0, with 18 bases in between. This CDR3 spans 16 amino acids. CDR1 is SNHLY and CDR2 is FYNNEI in the germline V gene. The CDR3 DNA reads as TGTGCCAGCAGGAAGCACCCTTTCAGGGCCTCCTACGAGCAGTACTTC. Translated: CASRKHPFRASYEQYF. The full variable domain, in which reference TRBV2 and TRBJ2-7 provide the parts outside the CDR3, is EPEVTQTPSHQVTQMGQEVILRCVPISNHLYFYWYRQILGQKVEFLVSFYNNEISEKSEIFDDQFSVERPDGSNFTLKIRSTKLEDSAMYFCASRKHPFRASYEQYFGPGTRLTVT.

In its sample, this clonotype was seen a few times. The CDR3 here is CASVQIGVSNQPQHF. In DNA, the CDR3 is TGCGCCAGCGTTCAGATAGGGGTTAGCAATCAGCCCCAGCATTTT. The chain recombines TRBV4-3 with TRBJ1-5; possibly TRBD1 for D (5 bases). The CDR3 runs to 15 residues. Germline V lookup: CDR1 LGHNA, CDR2 YSLEER. The V end was cut by 8 bases, the J end by 0 bases, with 14 bases between.

This clonotype was seen repeatedly, ten times or more. J is TRBJ2-2 and V is TRBV5-1; 8 bases match TRBD2. Looked up from germline, CDR1 is SGHRS and CDR2 is YFSETQ. The trim removed 0 bases at V and 2 bases at J, leaving 3 bases unmatched. The CDR3 is 16 amino acids. The CDR3 loop is CASSLAGRGNTGELFF. As DNA, the CDR3 is TGCGCCAGCAGCTTGGCCGGGAGGGGAAACACCGGGGAGCTGTTTTTT.

In this sample, this clonotype turned up many times. The V call is TRBV24-1, the J call TRBJ2-1; D perhaps matches TRBD1 (5 bases). This CDR3 has 13 amino acids. The V gene lost 6 bases and the J gene lost 10 bases, with 15 bases spanning the gap. The germline V gene encodes CDR1 KGHDR and CDR2 SFDVKD. In DNA, the CDR3 is TGTGCCACCAGTTTGTGGCAGGGTCACGAGCAGTTCTTC. This gives the protein CATSLWQGHEQFF.

The rearrangement links TRBV20-1 to TRBJ2-3; 8 bases are a match to TRBD2. In germline, CDR1 is DFQATT, CDR2 SNEGSKA (reference sequence). CDR3 length equals 15 residues. The junction had 13 bases not matched to a gene; V was cut back by 4 bases and J by 7 bases. The CDR3 sequence is CSATDPGLGLNTQYF. The CDR3 bases are TGCAGTGCTACGGACCCGGGACTAGGACTAAATACGCAGTATTTT.

On this clonotype itself: A much larger clone sits a single nucleotide away, making a read error possible. The V gene is TRBV3-1, the J gene TRBJ2-1; D ambiguous. The CDR3 is 14 amino acids. Germline CDR1 is LGHDT and CDR2 is YNNKEL (reference sequence). V shed 0 bases and J shed 8 bases, with 11 bases lying between them. The CDR3, as DNA: TGTGCCAGCAGCCAAGATCAGGTGGGGTATGAGCAGTTCTTC. Its translation: CASSQDQVGYEQFF.

The rearrangement uses TRBV25-1 and TRBJ1-2, with D maybe TRBD1 (6 bases). Germline values: CDR1 MGHDK, CDR2 SYGVNS. This CDR3 comprises 15 residues. V was cut by 3 bases and J by 5 bases, with 16 bases left in between. The CDR3 here is CASSDRTGSRYGYTF. Written as DNA, the CDR3 is TGTGCCAGCAGTGACCGAACAGGGTCGCGATATGGCTACACCTTC.

The chain is built from TRBV6-9 and TRBJ2-1; D unclear. Germline-derived CDR1 and CDR2 are MNHGY and SVAAGI. The CDR3 spans 9 residues. With 5 bases removed from V and 10 bases from J, the gap between germline ends came to 3 bases. The CDR3 sequence: CASSIEQFF. The CDR3 DNA follows: TGTGCCAGCAGTATCGAGCAGTTCTTC.

The chain combines TRBV10-3 with TRBJ1-1, with D unclear. The ends were cut back, 3 bases at V and 8 bases at J, with 13 bases in the middle. The CDR3 has 13 residues. Germline V lookup: CDR1 ENHRY, CDR2 SYGVKD. The CDR3 DNA follows: TGTGCCATCAGTGATTTTGGGGAACCCGAAGCTTTCTTT. Its protein is CAISDFGEPEAFF.